The 5 T cell receptor beta chains presented below share a single source sample, sequenced in a study of T cell repertoires in cytomegalovirus infection. Antigen specificity for these receptors is unknown. Each CDR3 protein gets one entry after TCRdb re-called the reads with MiXCR. This table has approximately 390,000 distinct CDR3 sequences, 34% appearing once. Specimen: cultured PBMCs, collected from culture after CMV antigen stimulation. The receptors come from a human donor in good health (CMV status not recorded). Some clones in this sample may be carry-over from other donors' samples.

This clonotype was seen only a few times. This sequence joins TRBV25-1 and TRBJ2-1, with no clear D. V was cut by 5 bases and J by 6 bases, with 14 bases left in between. Germline CDR1 MGHDK, CDR2 SYGVNS. CDR3 length equals 14 residues. CDR3 DNA: TGTGCCAGCAGTCCCACTAAAGTTGTCAATGAGCAGTTCTTC. Protein sequence: CASSPTKVVNEQFF.

The chain uses TRBV18 and TRBJ1-4; tentative D call: TRBD1 (6 bases). This CDR3 region has 16 residues. V lost 3 bases and J lost 0, with 11 bases in between. Germline values: CDR1 KGHSH, CDR2 LQKENI. In DNA form, the CDR3 reads TGTGCCAGCTCACCTCCCAAGGGGGCAACTAATGAAAAACTGTTTTTT. Residues: CASSPPKGATNEKLFF. Combining the CDR3 with reference TRBV18 and TRBJ1-4 gives the whole variable domain NAGVMQNPRHLVRRRGQEARLRCSPMKGHSHVYWYRQLPEEGLKFMVYLQKENIIDESGMPKERFSAEFPKEGPSILRIQQVVRGDSAAYFCASSPPKGATNEKLFFGSGTQLSVL.

This clonotype has only a few counts. CDR3 region: CASRGLERGTDTQYF. The CDR3 coding sequence is TGTGCCAGCAGAGGGCTAGAGCGGGGCACAGATACGCAGTATTTT. V and J are TRBV12-3 or TRBV12-4 and TRBJ2-3; tentative D call: TRBD2 (6 bases). The CDR3 consists of 15 residues. Deletions cut 6 bases from V and 1 base from J, with 14 bases between.

This clonotype was counted ten times or more. V is TRBV7-2 and J is TRBJ2-3; possibly TRBD2 for D (6 bases). CDR3 length: 14 residues. Trimming took off 5 bases at V and 0 bases at J, with 9 bases between the two ends. Germline V lookup: CDR1 SGHTA, CDR2 FQGNSA. The CDR3 is CASSDSGSTDTQYF. CDR3 sequence (DNA): TGTGCCAGCAGCGATAGCGGTAGCACAGATACGCAGTATTTT.

This clonotype came up a few times. The chain couples TRBV12-3 or TRBV12-4 to TRBJ1-6; D is unresolved. V was clipped by 1 base and J by 9 bases, with 16 bases between them. The CDR3 is made up of 16 amino acids. The CDR3 spells CASSLVWQASGSPLHF. The DNA of the CDR3 is TGTGCCAGCAGTTTAGTTTGGCAGGCAAGTGGTTCACCCCTCCACTTT.